This TCR beta chain was retrieved from a study of blood T cell repertoires in COVID-19. Clinical histories supplied by participants themselves formed the basis of cohort assignment. This clone was detected once. Other DNA sequences within the sample encode an identical CDR3. Germline loops: CDR1 SGHAT, CDR2 FQNNGV. The CDR3 covers 11 residues. Trimming removed 5 bases from V and 3 bases from J, with 4 bases in between. Source study methods: Using reference gene primer amplification, nucleated cell counts were estimated. Generated by immunoSEQ multiplex PCR, the TCRdb table keeps only in-frame clones and is missing some. V and J calls plus clone size are reproduced from that table; the DNA served to infer D and trimming. Altogether a few hundred thousand clones are present, around 89% being singletons, with the ten largest covering around 4.5%.

Sequenced input: PBMCs or T cells enriched from blood (not recorded which). This receptor was identified in a woman aged 18-29 years with acute COVID-19. The J gene is TRBJ2-5, the V gene TRBV11-2; no reliable D call. CDR3 amino acids: CASSLKETQYF. CDR3 nucleotide sequence: TGTGCCAGCAGCCTTAAAGAGACCCAGTACTTC.